This paragraph reports one T cell receptor beta chain. The antigen remains undetermined. TCRdb processed the RT-PCR reads anew with MiXCR; each CDR3 protein has one entry. In the table there are under 800,000 distinct CDR3 sequences, about 15% of which are singletons. V lost 8 bases and J lost 3, with 17 bases in between. The CDR3 loop spans 14 amino acids. The V gene's germline CDR1 is SQVTM and CDR2 ANQGSEA. This specimen belongs to a study of response to subunit inactivated influenza vaccine. Study findings and constraints: Authors suggested few new T cells are recruited by each seasonal influenza vaccination.

The chain uses TRBV29-1 and TRBJ2-1, with D hard to call. The receptor comes from a man between 50 and 59 years old who received an inactivated influenza vaccine. The sample in question was PBMCs from blood, obtained less than 15 days before vaccination. CDR3: CSFSLDLFYNEQFF. The CDR3 region has the DNA TGCAGCTTCTCATTGGACCTCTTCTACAATGAGCAGTTCTTC.